These T cell receptor beta chains were read from a single sample in a study of T cell repertoires in cytomegalovirus infection. TCRdb re-analysed the reads in MiXCR, keeping a single row per CDR3 protein. The repertoire consists of about half a million distinct CDR3 sequences, with approximately 40% occurring once and the leading ten covering roughly two fifths. These receptors' targets are unknown. This material consisted of cultured PBMCs, taken from culture after CMV antigen stimulation. These receptors were collected from a human donor in good health (CMV status not recorded). Some clones in this sample may be carry-over from other donors' samples. CDR3s include the opening cysteine and the closing phenylalanine or tryptophan. The order of the fields is V gene, D gene, clone size, J gene, CDR3 DNA, CDR3 protein. The D gene is left open where the match is weak. Size is omitted from some rows. Given values are once, few, many or a class for expanded clones.

v_call: TRBV11-2
d_call: TRBD2
clone_size: NA
j_call: TRBJ2-3
cdr3_nt: TGTGCCAGCAGCTTAGACGGGGGGAGCACAGATACGCAGTATTTT
cdr3_aa: CASSLDGGSTDTQYF

v_call: TRBV11-2
d_call: TRBD2
clone_size: few
j_call: TRBJ2-7
cdr3_nt: TGTGCCAGCAGCTCGCCCCATTGGCGGGAGGCAGGAGAGCAGTACTTC
cdr3_aa: CASSSPHWREAGEQYF

v_call: TRBV11-1
d_call: TRBD1
clone_size: NA
j_call: TRBJ1-1
cdr3_nt: TGTGCCAGCAGCCCATTGACAGGGGGCACTGAAGCTTTCTTT
cdr3_aa: CASSPLTGGTEAFF

v_call: TRBV6-2/TRBV6-3
d_call: TRBD2
clone_size: few
j_call: TRBJ2-1
cdr3_nt: TGTGCCAGCAGTTGGACTAGCGCTAACAATGAGCAGTTCTTC
cdr3_aa: CASSWTSANNEQFF

v_call: TRBV20-1
d_call: TRBD2
clone_size: NA
j_call: TRBJ2-1
cdr3_nt: TGCAGCCTCACTAGCGGGAGATCAAATGAGCAGTTCTTC
cdr3_aa: CSLTSGRSNEQFF

v_call: TRBV7-6
d_call: TRBD2
clone_size: NA
j_call: TRBJ2-7
cdr3_nt: TGTGCCAGCAGCCCGATAGGCGGGACTAGCTACGAGCAGTACTTC
cdr3_aa: CASSPIGGTSYEQYF

v_call: TRBV6-1
d_call: NA
clone_size: NA
j_call: TRBJ1-5
cdr3_nt: TGTGCCTCCCAAGGGTCCCAGCCCCAGCATTTT
cdr3_aa: CASQGSQPQHF

v_call: TRBV7-2
d_call: NA
clone_size: many
j_call: TRBJ1-1
cdr3_nt: TGTGCCAGCAGCTACGGAGTGAACACTGAAGCTTTCTTT
cdr3_aa: CASSYGVNTEAFF

v_call: TRBV7-8
d_call: TRBD2
clone_size: NA
j_call: TRBJ2-5
cdr3_nt: TGTGCCAGCGAGCGGGGGGGAGACCAAGAGACCCAGTACTTC
cdr3_aa: CASERGGDQETQYF

v_call: TRBV27
d_call: NA
clone_size: NA
j_call: TRBJ2-2
cdr3_nt: TGTGCCAGCAGCAACCCATTAGCGAACACCGGGGAGCTGTTTTTT
cdr3_aa: CASSNPLANTGELFF

v_call: TRBV28
d_call: NA
clone_size: few
j_call: TRBJ2-7
cdr3_nt: TGTGCCACCGGTTCGAGGACAAGGGCCTCCTACGAGCAGTACTTC
cdr3_aa: CATGSRTRASYEQYF

v_call: TRBV5-1
d_call: TRBD2
clone_size: once
j_call: TRBJ2-3
cdr3_nt: TGCGCCAGCTACCGGACTAGCGGGGGGGCGGCAGATACGCAGTATTTT
cdr3_aa: CASYRTSGGAADTQYF

v_call: TRBV20-1
d_call: TRBD2
clone_size: few
j_call: TRBJ2-3
cdr3_nt: TGCAGTGCAAACTTAGCGGGGACAGATACGCAGTATTTT
cdr3_aa: CSANLAGTDTQYF

v_call: TRBV28
d_call: NA
clone_size: NA
j_call: TRBJ2-7
cdr3_nt: TGTGCCAGCAGTTTTCGGTTCCACGAGCAGTACTTC
cdr3_aa: CASSFRFHEQYF

v_call: TRBV7-9
d_call: TRBD1
clone_size: NA
j_call: TRBJ1-1
cdr3_nt: TGTGCCAGCAGCCGACCTACAGGGGGCGAGAAGAACACTGAAGCTTTCTTT
cdr3_aa: CASSRPTGGEKNTEAFF

v_call: TRBV20-1
d_call: NA
clone_size: NA
j_call: TRBJ2-1
cdr3_nt: TGCAGTGCCAGAGAGGGAACAGGACCCATCTACAATGAGCAGTTCTTC
cdr3_aa: CSAREGTGPIYNEQFF

v_call: TRBV6-2/TRBV6-3
d_call: NA
clone_size: few
j_call: TRBJ2-1
cdr3_nt: TGTGCCAGTAGGGGACAATGGCGGGGGAACAATGAGCAGTTCTTC
cdr3_aa: CASRGQWRGNNEQFF

v_call: TRBV11-2
d_call: TRBD2
clone_size: NA
j_call: TRBJ2-2
cdr3_nt: TGTGCCAGCAGCTTAGTAGCGGGAGGAACCGGGGAGCTGTTTTTT
cdr3_aa: CASSLVAGGTGELFF

v_call: TRBV4-2
d_call: NA
clone_size: NA
j_call: TRBJ2-1
cdr3_nt: TGTGCCAGCAGCCAAGATACGGGCGAATACAATGAGCAGTTCTTC
cdr3_aa: CASSQDTGEYNEQFF

v_call: TRBV7-2
d_call: NA
clone_size: few
j_call: TRBJ1-6
cdr3_nt: TGTGCCAGCAGCTTAGTGGGGGTATCCTATAATTCACCCCTCCACTTT
cdr3_aa: CASSLVGVSYNSPLHF

v_call: TRBV5-6
d_call: NA
clone_size: NA
j_call: TRBJ2-5
cdr3_nt: TGTGCCAGCAGCTTTGTTACCAGAGCAGGGACCCAGTACTTC
cdr3_aa: CASSFVTRAGTQYF

v_call: TRBV6-2/TRBV6-3
d_call: NA
clone_size: NA
j_call: TRBJ2-2
cdr3_nt: TGTGCCAGCGGTACCGGGGAGCTGTTTTTT
cdr3_aa: CASGTGELFF

v_call: TRBV5-6
d_call: NA
clone_size: NA
j_call: TRBJ2-3
cdr3_nt: TGTGCCAGCAGCTTGAAAAAGGAGGGGGGCCGTGGAGATACGCAGTATTTT
cdr3_aa: CASSLKKEGGRGDTQYF

v_call: TRBV5-6
d_call: NA
clone_size: once
j_call: TRBJ2-1
cdr3_nt: TGTGCCAGCAGCCACCGGGGACGGCCATACAATGAGCAGTTCTTC
cdr3_aa: CASSHRGRPYNEQFF

v_call: TRBV10-2
d_call: TRBD2
clone_size: NA
j_call: TRBJ2-1
cdr3_nt: TGCGCCAGCACACGAGGTGGACTAGCGGGCAATAATGAGCAGTTCTTC
cdr3_aa: CASTRGGLAGNNEQFF

v_call: TRBV7-6
d_call: NA
clone_size: NA
j_call: TRBJ2-3
cdr3_nt: TGTGCCAGCAGCTTATGGGCGGAGGGCACAGATACGCAGTATTTT
cdr3_aa: CASSLWAEGTDTQYF

v_call: TRBV20-1
d_call: TRBD1
clone_size: few
j_call: TRBJ2-7
cdr3_nt: TGCAGTGCTAGCGGGGGGACAGGGATGGGTAATTACGAGCAGTACTTC
cdr3_aa: CSASGGTGMGNYEQYF

v_call: TRBV7-2
d_call: TRBD2
clone_size: few
j_call: TRBJ2-3
cdr3_nt: TGTGCCAGCAGCCCGGGACTAGCGGGGTTCGATACGCAGTATTTT
cdr3_aa: CASSPGLAGFDTQYF

v_call: TRBV20-1
d_call: NA
clone_size: NA
j_call: TRBJ1-6
cdr3_nt: TGCAGTGCTAGGGGCGGGGCCGATTCACCCCTCCACTTT
cdr3_aa: CSARGGADSPLHF

v_call: TRBV7-2
d_call: NA
clone_size: many
j_call: TRBJ2-1
cdr3_nt: TGTGCCAGCAGCTCAGACGGGGACCCGTCTCGTGAGCAGTTCTTC
cdr3_aa: CASSSDGDPSREQFF

v_call: TRBV7-2
d_call: NA
clone_size: many
j_call: TRBJ2-2
cdr3_nt: TGTGCCAGCAGCTTTCGAAGTATCCGTGCCGGGGAGCTGTTTTTT
cdr3_aa: CASSFRSIRAGELFF

v_call: TRBV3-1
d_call: TRBD2
clone_size: NA
j_call: TRBJ2-7
cdr3_nt: TGTGCCAGCAGCCAAAGAGGACTAGCGGGGGGGCTGGAGCAGTACTTC
cdr3_aa: CASSQRGLAGGLEQYF

v_call: TRBV7-2
d_call: TRBD1
clone_size: NA
j_call: TRBJ1-2
cdr3_nt: TGTGCCAGCGGACGGACAGGGCCCTCTAACTATGGCTACACCTTC
cdr3_aa: CASGRTGPSNYGYTF

v_call: TRBV19
d_call: NA
clone_size: NA
j_call: TRBJ2-3
cdr3_nt: TGTGCCAGTAGGCAGGGGCTGACAGATACGCAGTATTTT
cdr3_aa: CASRQGLTDTQYF

v_call: TRBV7-2
d_call: NA
clone_size: few
j_call: TRBJ2-7
cdr3_nt: TGTGCCAGCAGCTCGACAGGCCACTTGGAGCAGTACTTC
cdr3_aa: CASSSTGHLEQYF

v_call: TRBV29-1
d_call: NA
clone_size: NA
j_call: TRBJ1-1
cdr3_nt: TGCAGCGTCCTTCTACACAGTGCGTACACTGAAGCTTTCTTT
cdr3_aa: CSVLLHSAYTEAFF